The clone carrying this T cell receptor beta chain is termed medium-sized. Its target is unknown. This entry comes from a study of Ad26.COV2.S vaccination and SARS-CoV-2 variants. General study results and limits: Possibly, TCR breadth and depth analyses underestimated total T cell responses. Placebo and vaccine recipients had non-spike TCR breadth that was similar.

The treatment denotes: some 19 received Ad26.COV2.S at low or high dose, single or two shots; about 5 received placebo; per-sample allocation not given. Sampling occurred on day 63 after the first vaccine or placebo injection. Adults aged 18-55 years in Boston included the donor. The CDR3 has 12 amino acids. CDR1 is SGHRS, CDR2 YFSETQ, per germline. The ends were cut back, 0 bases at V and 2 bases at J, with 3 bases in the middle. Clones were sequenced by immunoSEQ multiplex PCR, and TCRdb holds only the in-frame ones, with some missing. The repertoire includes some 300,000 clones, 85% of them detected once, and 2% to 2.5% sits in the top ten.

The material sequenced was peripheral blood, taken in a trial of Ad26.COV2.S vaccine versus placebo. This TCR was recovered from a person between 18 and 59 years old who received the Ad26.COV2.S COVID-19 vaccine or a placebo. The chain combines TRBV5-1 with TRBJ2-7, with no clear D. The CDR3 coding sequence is TGCGCCAGCAGCTTGGTCCCCTACGAGCAGTACTTC. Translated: CASSLVPYEQYF.